These 14 T cell receptor beta chains share one sample of origin, sequenced in a study of CD8+CD57+ T cells in acquired aplastic anemia. Genomic DNA was employed as the template in profiling TCR beta VDJ and CDR3. One entry per CDR3 protein, called by TCRdb with MiXCR from the reads. Of about half a million distinct CDR3 sequences in the sample, around 32% were seen once. Patients included in sequencing had previously demonstrated CD8+CD57+ cell expansion by flow cytometry. The sequenced material came from sorted CD4+, CD8+, or CD8+CD57+ T cells (not recorded which) from PBMCs. The receptor source for this set is a human donor with aplastic anemia.

There are many counts of this clonotype. The V gene is TRBV15, the J gene TRBJ2-5, with D maybe TRBD2 (5 bases). The CDR3 runs 13 residues. V was clipped by 2 bases and J by 5 bases, with 9 bases between them. Per germline, CDR1 LNHNV and CDR2 YYDKDF (reference sequence). CDR3 DNA sequence: TGTGCCACCAGCAGAAACAGAGGGGAGACCCAGTACTTC. Amino acid sequence: CATSRNRGETQYF.

This clonotype was seen a handful of times. This chain uses TRBV2 with TRBJ2-7; possibly TRBD1 for D (6 bases). Trimming removed 6 bases at V and 5 bases at J, with 17 bases between. CDR1 is SNHLY and CDR2 is FYNNEI in the germline V gene. The CDR3 sequence is 14 residues long. In DNA form, the CDR3 reads TGTGCCAGCAGCTCCACAAGGGGGAGCGACGAGCAGTACTTC. Protein product: CASSSTRGSDEQYF.

On this clonotype itself: This may be a read error, as it is one base from a much larger clone. The chain employs TRBV20-1 and TRBJ2-7, with D perhaps matching TRBD1 (5 bases). CDR1 and CDR2 from the germline V gene are DFQATT and SNEGSKA (reference sequence). The ends were cut back, 1 base at V and 6 bases at J, with 10 bases in the middle. The CDR3 runs to 12 residues. The CDR3 DNA sequence: TGCAGTGCTAGAGTTGGCAGGGTCGAGCAGTACTTC. Amino acid sequence: CSARVGRVEQYF.

V usage is TRBV20-1 and J usage is TRBJ2-7; D possibly matches TRBD1 or TRBD2 (5 bases each). Trimming took off 3 bases at V and 3 bases at J, with 21 bases between the two ends. The CDR3 spans 16 residues. Per the germline V gene, CDR1 is DFQATT and CDR2 is SNEGSKA (reference sequence). The DNA of the CDR3 is TGCAGTGCTAGGGGGGTAGAGGCCGAACTTTACTACGAGCAGTACTTC. It encodes CSARGVEAELYYEQYF.

J is TRBJ1-5 and V is TRBV5-6; 7 nucleotides line up with TRBD1. The CDR3 length is 14 residues. V was clipped by 2 bases and J by 4 bases; unmatched bases: 3. Germline V gene sequence: CDR1 SGHDT, CDR2 YYEEEE. The CDR3, as DNA: TGTGCCAGCAGCTTTGACAGGGCAAATCAGCCCCAGCATTTT. It translates to CASSFDRANQPQHF.

This clonotype was recorded at least ten times. The chain couples TRBV6-1 to TRBJ1-2; no clear D gene. Germline V gene data show CDR1 as MNHNS and CDR2 as SASEGT. Trimming shortened V by 1 base and J by 4 bases, and 16 bases separated the two germline ends. The CDR3 is 16 residues long. CDR3 nucleotides: TGTGCCAGCAGTGAAGGCTTCGGAACAGCAATCTATGGCTACACCTTC. Protein product: CASSEGFGTAIYGYTF.

This clonotype has only a few counts. CDR3 region: CASSEGLSGRSVETQYF. DNA for the CDR3: TGTGCCAGCAGTGAAGGTTTGAGCGGGAGATCAGTAGAGACCCAGTACTTC. V usage is TRBV2 and J usage is TRBJ2-5, with 8 positions matching TRBD2. The CDR3 length is 17 residues. The V and J ends lost 1 base and 4 bases, in that order; junction bases with no gene match: 11. CDR1 is SNHLY, CDR2 FYNNEI, per germline.

The rearrangement links TRBV29-1 to TRBJ1-1; no clear D gene. The CDR3 totals 14 residues. Trimming stripped 4 bases from V and 2 bases from J, with 14 bases between. In germline, CDR1 is SQVTM, CDR2 ANQGSEA. This CDR3 reads CSVVRVYSNTEAFF. CDR3 DNA: TGCAGCGTTGTGCGGGTATACAGCAACACTGAAGCTTTCTTT.

This clonotype has at least ten counts. The chain joins TRBV15 to TRBJ1-5; D unclear. V lost 3 bases, J lost 4 bases, and 10 bases lay in between. The CDR3 contains 14 residues. In germline, CDR1 is LNHNV, CDR2 YYDKDF (reference sequence). CDR3 residues: CATSSGRTNQPQHF. In nucleotides, the CDR3 is TGTGCCACCAGCAGTGGACGGACTAATCAGCCCCAGCATTTT.

This clonotype was found many times. J is TRBJ2-5 and V is TRBV7-2; 7 bases are shared with TRBD1. Trimming took 4 bases from V and 2 from J; bases not matched to a gene: 1. Germline V gene data show CDR1 as SGHTA and CDR2 as FQGNSA. This CDR3 is built from 13 residues. The CDR3, as DNA: TGTGCCAGCAGCTCGGGACAGCAAGAGACCCAGTACTTC. This translates into CASSSGQQETQYF.

This sequence joins TRBV7-9 and TRBJ2-1, with D possibly TRBD2 on 6 matching bases. Per the germline V gene, CDR1 is SEHNR and CDR2 is FQNEAQ (reference sequence). CDR3 length: 13 amino acids. Trimming took off 7 bases at V and 6 bases at J, with 13 bases between the two ends. CDR3 sequence reads: CASTGRLVNEQFF. Written as DNA, the CDR3 is TGTGCCAGCACCGGGCGACTAGTCAATGAGCAGTTCTTC.

The V and J genes are TRBV24-1 and TRBJ2-7, with 11 bases fitting TRBD2. This CDR3 comprises 16 residues. J lost 6 bases, V lost 2 bases, and 8 bases had no gene match. The germline V gene has CDR1 KGHDR and CDR2 SFDVKD. In DNA, the CDR3 is TGTGCCACCAGTGATTCGCACGGACTAGCGGGCGGCGAGCAGTACTTC. It encodes CATSDSHGLAGGEQYF.

The chain carries TRBV2 and TRBJ2-1; tentative D call: TRBD1 (5 bases). Trimming removed 6 bases at V and 5 bases at J, with 14 bases between. The CDR3 covers 14 residues. Germline loops: CDR1 SNHLY, CDR2 FYNNEI. CDR3: CASRVAWGDNEQFF. The CDR3 coding sequence is TGTGCCAGCAGGGTGGCGTGGGGCGACAATGAGCAGTTCTTC.

V is TRBV9 and J is TRBJ2-2, with a weak D call TRBD1 (5 bases). The V end was cut by 2 bases, the J end by 5 bases, with 13 bases between. This CDR3 spans 15 amino acids. In germline, CDR1 is SGDLS, CDR2 YYNGEE. The CDR3 region is CASSVRSTETGELFF. DNA for the CDR3: TGTGCCAGCAGCGTTAGATCGACAGAAACCGGGGAGCTGTTTTTT.